The 20 T cell receptor beta chains below all came from one sample that was sequenced in a study of cytomegalovirus exposure and HLA in healthy donors (dated by TCRdb to about 2017). Library creation used the immunoSEQ multiplex PCR assay. For the multiplex PCR, a mixture combining 60 forward primers for TCR Vbeta segments and 13 reverse primers for TCR Jbeta segments was used. What TCRdb holds here is the immuneACCESS table cut down to in-frame rearrangements. Part of the clones is not present; checked against another copy, under half of the missing clones reflect an unresolved V gene, and the others are unexplained. The sample table records approximately 190,000 clones; approximately 70% of these occur just once. The top ten clones comprise around 3% of the sample. The sample taken for sequencing was PBMCs. The origin of the receptors is a man aged 35 to 55 in good health and CMV-seropositive.

As for this clone: The junction does not match germline at one end; this may be a read error. The rearrangement links TRBV6-1 to TRBJ2-7, with 11 bases lining up with TRBD1. Germline V gene data show CDR1 as MNHNS and CDR2 as SASEGT. This CDR3 has 13 amino acids. In DNA, the CDR3 is TGTGCCAGCAGGGACAGGGGGCCCTACGGGCAGTACTTC. Translating gives CASRDRGPYGQYF.

Details on this clone: Other DNA sequences in the sample encode the same CDR3. CDR3 nucleotides: TGTGCCAGCAGCTTGAGTAGGACAGGAGGGAAACTGTTTTTT. This codes for CASSLSRTGGKLFF. The chain has TRBV5-6 and TRBJ1-4, with 7 bases lining up with TRBD1. Germline CDR1 SGHDT, CDR2 YYEEEE. Unmatched junction bases numbered 8, after V lost 1 base and J lost 11 bases. The CDR3 loop spans 14 amino acids.

On this clone itself: Sequence at one end of the junction differs from germline and may be a read error. The chain recombines TRBV5-4 with TRBJ1-2; no clear D. CDR1 SGHNT and CDR2 YYREEE come from the germline V gene (reference sequence). This CDR3 is built from 9 residues. CDR3 region: CASSGAGPF. CDR3 nucleotide sequence: TGTGCCAGCAGCGGTGCGGGCCCATTC.

This clone was observed a few times. This sequence joins TRBV6-1 and TRBJ2-3, with 10 bases matching TRBD1. Germline assignment: CDR1 MNHNS and CDR2 SASEGT. The CDR3 spans 15 residues. V trimming: 4 bases; J trimming: 3 bases; junction bases outside the gene matches: 4. The CDR3 loop is CASSGGTGVTDTQYF. CDR3 DNA: TGTGCCAGCAGTGGGGGGACAGGGGTGACAGATACGCAGTATTTT.

The rearrangement links TRBV5-1 to TRBJ2-7; possible D gene TRBD1, 6 bases. Trimming pared 1 base from V and 6 bases from J, leaving 14 bases between. Germline V CDR1 and CDR2: SGHRS, YFSETQ. This CDR3 region has 14 residues. Written as DNA, the CDR3 is TGCGCCAGCAGCTTGACAGGGTTAGGTCCCGAGCAGTACTTC. Translated, it gives CASSLTGLGPEQYF.

The rearrangement links TRBV11-2 to TRBJ1-5; D is unclear. CDR3 length: 15 residues. CDR1 is SGHAT and CDR2 is FQNNGV in the germline V gene. The V gene lost 1 base and the J gene lost 4 bases, with 11 bases spanning the gap. CDR3 DNA: TGTGCCAGCAGCTTAGTAGAGGGCGTGAATCAGCCCCAGCATTTT. The encoded protein is CASSLVEGVNQPQHF. The complete variable domain, with remaining parts taken from reference TRBV11-2 and TRBJ1-5, reads EAGVAQSPRYKIIEKRQSVAFWCNPISGHATLYWYQQILGQGPKLLIQFQNNGVVDDSQLPKDRFSAERLKGVDSTLKIQPAKLEDSAVYLCASSLVEGVNQPQHFGDGTRLSIL.

This clone was found a few times. The rearrangement joins TRBV5-1 to TRBJ2-1; 10 nucleotides line up with TRBD1. V was clipped by 0 bases and J by 6 bases; unmatched bases: 6. This CDR3 is built from 16 residues. CDR1 is SGHRS and CDR2 is YFSETQ in the germline V gene. CDR3 amino acids: CASSLATGGFGNEQFF. CDR3 sequence (DNA): TGCGCCAGCAGCTTGGCGACAGGGGGCTTTGGCAATGAGCAGTTCTTC.

This clone was observed a handful of times. This sequence joins TRBV6-1 and TRBJ2-3, with 9 bases aligning to TRBD1. V was clipped by 6 bases and J by 5 bases; unmatched bases: 6. CDR1 MNHNS and CDR2 SASEGT come from the germline V gene. The CDR3 is 14 amino acids. The DNA for the CDR3 is TGTGCCAGCAGGCCGGACAGGGGACAAGATACGCAGTATTTT. This translates into CASRPDRGQDTQYF.

In its sample, this clone was seen a few times. This rearrangement joins TRBV11-3 to TRBJ1-4, with a possible D match to TRBD1 (5 bases). Germline CDR1 SGHNT, CDR2 YENEEA. The CDR3 spans 13 residues. With 5 bases removed from V and 8 bases from J, the gap between germline ends came to 12 bases. The CDR3 DNA reads as TGTGCCAGCAGCGCGGGACGGAACGAAAAACTGTTTTTT. This sequence encodes CASSAGRNEKLFF.

In regard to this clone: This sample also contains other DNA sequences that code for the same CDR3. This rearrangement joins TRBV4-1 to TRBJ1-3, with D unresolved. V was cut by 0 bases and J by 0 bases, with 6 bases left in between. CDR1 and CDR2 (germline): MGHRA, YSYEKL. The CDR3 totals 15 residues. The chain's CDR3 is CASSQESRSGNTIYF. In DNA form, the CDR3 reads TGCGCCAGCAGCCAAGAGTCCCGCTCTGGAAACACCATATATTTT.

This clone has a count of ten or more. The genes are TRBV5-1 and TRBJ2-3, with a weak D call TRBD1 (6 bases). The CDR3 spans 14 residues. The V and J ends lost 4 bases and 3 bases respectively, with 12 bases between them. Germline assignment: CDR1 SGHRS and CDR2 YFSETQ. The CDR3 is CASSLLGTTDTQYF. The CDR3 nucleotides are TGCGCCAGCAGCCTGCTAGGGACAACAGATACGCAGTATTTT.

This sequence joins TRBV28 and TRBJ2-1, with 13 bases identical to TRBD2. Trimming took 2 bases from V and 5 from J; bases not matched to a gene: 0. CDR3 length: 15 amino acids. CDR1 is MDHEN and CDR2 is SYDVKM in the germline V gene. The CDR3 nucleotides read TGTGCCAGCAGTTTAACTAGCGGGGGGGACAATGAGCAGTTCTTC. It specifies CASSLTSGGDNEQFF.

The chain recombines TRBV5-6 with TRBJ2-7, with TRBD1 matching 7 bases. The CDR3 is 15 residues long. V lost 1 base to trimming and J lost 7 bases; unmatched junction nucleotides: 11. The germline CDR1 and CDR2 sequences are SGHDT and YYEEEE. Written as DNA, the CDR3 is TGTGCCAGCAGCTTGCTGTCCAGGGGGTATCAGGAGCAGTACTTC. This translates into CASSLLSRGYQEQYF.

This chain connects TRBV27 to TRBJ2-7; D remains unclear. The CDR3 sequence is 16 residues long. Germline values: CDR1 MNHEY, CDR2 SMNVEV (reference sequence). Trimming took 0 bases from V and 2 from J, leaving 14 bases between them. The CDR3 region has the DNA TGTGCCAGCAGTTTATCATGGAGAGGATCTACCTACGAGCAGTACTTC. Its translation is CASSLSWRGSTYEQYF.

The chain recombines TRBV5-5 with TRBJ2-6; 8 bases match TRBD1. The CDR3 runs 15 residues. Trimming cost V 3 bases and J 2 bases; bases outside gene matches: 1. CDR1 and CDR2 from the germline V gene are SGHKS and YYEKEE (reference sequence). The CDR3 DNA reads as TGTGCCAGCAGCTCCAGGGGGCCTGGGGCCAACGTCCTGACTTTC. Residues: CASSSRGPGANVLTF.

This clone was detected only a few times. J is TRBJ2-1 and V is TRBV28, with 8 bases matching TRBD2. Trimming removed 8 bases from V and 6 bases from J; junction bases left unmatched: 6. The CDR3 covers 13 residues. Germline-derived CDR1 and CDR2 are MDHEN and SYDVKM. CDR3 in amino acids: CASGLAGFNEQFF. The CDR3 nucleotides are TGTGCCAGCGGACTAGCAGGTTTCAATGAGCAGTTCTTC.

This clone was counted between two and nine times. The V call is TRBV27, the J call TRBJ2-7; the match to TRBD1 covers 7 bases. Germline lookup yields CDR1 MNHEY and CDR2 SMNVEV (reference sequence). The CDR3 loop spans 12 amino acids. Trimming took 6 bases from V and 6 from J; bases not matched to a gene: 5. In DNA form, the CDR3 reads TGTGCCAGCAGCACGACAGGGTTCGAGCAGTACTTC. Protein: CASSTTGFEQYF.

For the CDR3, the DNA is TGTGCCAGCTCACCAGCGGCGGGGGTACATACGCAGTATTTT. Protein: CASSPAAGVHTQYF. The rearrangement joins TRBV18 to TRBJ2-3; TRBD2 matches at 7 bases. V dropped 2 bases and J dropped 7; count of bases not matched to a gene: 6. The CDR3 has 14 residues. In germline, CDR1 is KGHSH, CDR2 LQKENI.

The chain joins TRBV19 to TRBJ2-7; D is unresolved. The CDR3 spans 12 residues. Germline assignment: CDR1 LNHDA and CDR2 SQIVND (reference sequence). Trimming took off 4 bases at V and 6 bases at J, with 10 bases between the two ends. The CDR3: CASSTPGLEQYF. The CDR3 region has the DNA TGTGCCAGTAGTACCCCCGGTCTCGAGCAGTACTTC.

The chain uses TRBV5-1 and TRBJ2-1, with D perhaps matching TRBD2 (6 bases). Trimming removed 0 bases at V and 9 bases at J, with 10 bases between. The CDR3 spans 13 residues. Germline-derived CDR1 and CDR2 are SGHRS and YFSETQ. CDR3 coding DNA: TGCGCCAGCAGCTTGGTAGTGGGGGGTGAGCAGTTCTTC. Protein sequence: CASSLVVGGEQFF.